Following are 26 T cell receptor beta chains from one sample sequenced in a study of beta chain features in type 1 diabetes. Antigen specificity for these receptors is unknown. What was sequenced were expressed TCRB transcripts, since all of the isolated RNA had been reverse transcribed. TCRdb's copy holds only in-frame clones and misses some; the assay was immunoSEQ multiplex PCR. The sample gives 200,000 to 300,000 clones, approximately 11% of which show up once; 0.017% is in the top ten. Study observations and caveats: Shortening that was moderate but significant affected the TCRB CDR3s of Type 1 diabetes patients in all four CD4+ subsets.

The sample comprised naive CD4+ T cells from blood. These receptors all come from a man aged 25 to 45 with type 1 diabetes.

This chain links TRBV10-3 with TRBJ2-7; tentative D call: TRBD2 (5 bases). CDR1 is ENHRY and CDR2 is SYGVKD in the germline V gene. Trimming took 8 bases from V and 1 from J, leaving 9 bases between them. The CDR3 extends over 12 amino acids. Here the CDR3 DNA reads TGTGCCATCGGAACGGGGTCCTACGAGCAGTACTTC. It translates to CAIGTGSYEQYF.

This chain links TRBV28 with TRBJ1-4; D not certain. This CDR3 comprises 12 residues. V was trimmed by 4 bases and J by 11 bases, leaving 11 bases between them. CDR1 and CDR2 from the germline V gene are MDHEN and SYDVKM. This CDR3 reads CASSYVAGKLFF. The CDR3 DNA reads as TGTGCCAGCAGTTATGTTGCGGGGAAACTGTTTTTT. The whole variable domain, filled in from reference TRBV28 and TRBJ1-4, reads DVKVTQSSRYLVKRTGEKVFLECVQDMDHENMFWYRQDPGLGLRLIYFSYDVKMKEKGDIPEGYSVSREKKERFSLILESASTNQTSMYLCASSYVAGKLFFGSGTQLSVL.

This chain links TRBV5-4 with TRBJ2-5; D is uncertain. The V gene's germline CDR1 is SGHNT and CDR2 YYREEE (reference sequence). This CDR3 spans 13 amino acids. V gave up 2 bases and J gave up 2 bases, with 7 bases separating them. The CDR3 region is CASSFGLQETQYF. DNA for the CDR3: TGTGCCAGCAGCTTTGGGCTTCAAGAGACCCAGTACTTC.

This clone has only a few counts. J is TRBJ1-1 and V is TRBV6-5; D is perhaps TRBD1 (6 bases). The ends were cut back, 6 bases at V and 3 bases at J, with 11 bases in the middle. The germline V gene has CDR1 MNHEY and CDR2 SVGAGI. This CDR3 spans 13 amino acids. The CDR3 loop reads CASRPQGYTEAFF. CDR3 nucleotide sequence: TGTGCCAGCAGGCCACAGGGATACACTGAAGCTTTCTTT.

This clone was seen only a few times. The gene calls are TRBV18 and TRBJ1-2, with D possibly TRBD1 on 6 matching bases. Germline V CDR1 and CDR2: KGHSH, LQKENI. This CDR3 is 14 amino acids long. V shed 6 bases and J shed 0 bases, with 11 bases lying between them. CDR3 in DNA: TGTGCCAGCTCGCTGACAGGAGCTAACTATGGCTACACCTTC. Amino acid sequence: CASSLTGANYGYTF. The complete variable domain, with remaining parts taken from reference TRBV18 and TRBJ1-2, reads NAGVMQNPRHLVRRRGQEARLRCSPMKGHSHVYWYRQLPEEGLKFMVYLQKENIIDESGMPKERFSAEFPKEGPSILRIQQVVRGDSAAYFCASSLTGANYGYTFGSGTRLTVV.

In this sample, this clone turned up a few times. The chain recombines TRBV28 with TRBJ1-5; D may be TRBD1 (5 bases). This CDR3 is built from 16 residues. Germline V gene data show CDR1 as MDHEN and CDR2 as SYDVKM. V was cut by 10 bases and J by 1 base, with 20 bases left in between. Written as DNA, the CDR3 is TGTGCCACCCGGGTTCGGCAGGGTGGGAGCAATCAGCCCCAGCATTTT. Its protein product is CATRVRQGGSNQPQHF.

V usage is TRBV6-6 and J usage is TRBJ2-3; 7 bases match TRBD1. The germline gives CDR1 MNHNY, CDR2 SVGAGI (reference sequence). The CDR3 covers 15 residues. J gave up 0 bases and V 6 bases, and 6 bases lay outside the gene matches. This CDR3 is CASRPDRLSTDTQYF. CDR3 nucleotides: TGTGCCAGCAGACCGGACAGGCTGAGCACAGATACGCAGTATTTT.

The chain joins TRBV10-3 to TRBJ1-3; 11 bases agree with TRBD1. The CDR3 consists of 17 residues. V lost 6 bases to trimming and J lost 2 bases; unmatched junction nucleotides: 9. Germline values: CDR1 ENHRY, CDR2 SYGVKD. CDR3 bases: TGTGCCATCAGCGGACAGGGGGCGGCCGGACCTGGAAACACCATATATTTT. Translated, it gives CAISGQGAAGPGNTIYF.

Here the CDR3 DNA reads TGTGCCAGCAGCGTAGGACAGGGCCGGACCTATGATAATTCACCCCTCCACTTT. Translation: CASSVGQGRTYDNSPLHF. This chain connects TRBV9 to TRBJ1-6; 7 positions match TRBD1. The CDR3 length is 18 residues. Germline V gives CDR1 SGDLS, CDR2 YYNGEE. V was pared by 0 bases and J by 5 bases, with 11 bases of the junction left unmatched.

The rearrangement links TRBV6-6 to TRBJ2-6; D gene ambiguous. V gave up 8 bases and J gave up 0 bases, with 5 bases separating them. The CDR3 consists of 13 residues. The germline V gene encodes CDR1 MNHNY and CDR2 SVGAGI (reference sequence). The CDR3 sequence is CASGDSGANVLTF. DNA of the CDR3: TGTGCCAGCGGAGACTCTGGGGCCAACGTCCTGACTTTC.

This rearrangement joins TRBV11-2 to TRBJ2-5; D gene unclear. Trimming took off 4 bases at V and 4 bases at J, with 10 bases between the two ends. The CDR3 covers 13 residues. Per the germline V gene, CDR1 is SGHAT and CDR2 is FQNNGV. Written as DNA, the CDR3 is TGTGCCAGCAGCTCCGACGGCGGAGAGACCCAGTACTTC. Its translation: CASSSDGGETQYF.

The J gene is TRBJ1-3, the V gene TRBV6-5, with unresolved D. Germline values: CDR1 MNHEY, CDR2 SVGAGI. This CDR3 spans 14 amino acids. Trimming cost V 2 bases and J 0 bases, with 5 bases left between them. CDR3 protein: CASSYGFSGNTIYF. The DNA for the CDR3 is TGTGCCAGCAGTTACGGCTTCTCTGGAAACACCATATATTTT.

This chain links TRBV7-2 with TRBJ2-7; unclear D gene. The CDR3 is 12 residues long. Germline CDR1 is SGHTA and CDR2 is FQGNSA. Between the trimmed V and J ends, which lost 2 bases and 3 bases, there was a span of 5 bases. The CDR3 DNA reads TGTGCCAGCAGCTTATACGGCTACGAGCAGTACTTC. It encodes CASSLYGYEQYF.

DNA for the CDR3: TGCGCCAGCAGCTTGAGGGCTAGCGGGACCTATGAGCAGTTCTTC. Its translation is CASSLRASGTYEQFF. The chain is built from TRBV5-1 and TRBJ2-1, with 9 bases that match TRBD2. CDR1 is SGHRS and CDR2 is YFSETQ in the germline V gene. The CDR3 has 15 amino acids. The ends lost 1 base at V and 8 bases at J; junction bases unmatched: 7.

This clone was counted a few times. V is TRBV2 and J is TRBJ2-7; 7 positions agree with TRBD1. Germline V CDR1 and CDR2: SNHLY, FYNNEI. J gave up 5 bases and V 3 bases, and 4 bases lay outside the gene matches. The CDR3 consists of 13 residues. The CDR3 loop reads CASSDSRGNEQYF. The DNA of the CDR3 is TGTGCCAGCAGTGACAGCAGGGGGAACGAGCAGTACTTC.

J is TRBJ2-1 and V is TRBV10-3, with no clear D. Germline CDR1 ENHRY, CDR2 SYGVKD. Between the trimmed V and J ends, which lost 4 bases and 7 bases, there was a span of 14 bases. This CDR3 comprises 14 residues. This chain's CDR3 is CAISGSEIGNEQFF. For the CDR3, the DNA is TGTGCCATCAGTGGGTCAGAAATCGGGAATGAGCAGTTCTTC.

This clone has only a few counts. The CDR3 coding sequence is TGTGCCAGCAGGGGGACAGTGGCAACTAATGAAAAACTGTTTTTT. Translation gives CASRGTVATNEKLFF. The chain employs TRBV2 and TRBJ1-4, with 7 bases fitting TRBD1. Germline CDR1 and CDR2: SNHLY and FYNNEI. The CDR3 length is 15 residues. V was pared by 6 bases and J by 0 bases, with 4 bases of the junction left unmatched.

The table lists this clone with a few counts. The genes are TRBV4-3 and TRBJ1-5; D uncertain. V lost 0 bases to trimming and J lost 4 bases, with 7 bases between them. Germline CDR1 and CDR2: LGHNA and YSLEER. The CDR3 consists of 14 residues. The CDR3 DNA reads as TGCGCCAGCAGCCAAGAGGCCACGAATCAGCCCCAGCATTTT. Encoded protein: CASSQEATNQPQHF.

The chain links TRBV19 to TRBJ1-5; D not certain. Trimming shortened V by 7 bases and J by 1 base, and 8 bases separated the two germline ends. The CDR3 has 13 residues. Germline V lookup: CDR1 LNHDA, CDR2 SQIVND (reference sequence). The CDR3 nucleotides read TGTGCCAGTAACCTCCGGAGCAATCAGCCCCAGCATTTT. It translates to CASNLRSNQPQHF. The whole variable domain, remainder taken from reference TRBV19 and TRBJ1-5, is DGGITQSPKYLFRKEGQNVTLSCEQNLNHDAMYWYRQDPGQGLRLIYYSQIVNDFQKGDIAEGYSVSREKKESFPLTVTSAQKNPTAFYLCASNLRSNQPQHFGDGTRLSIL.

This clone was counted a few times. The genes are TRBV28 and TRBJ2-2; weak D call: TRBD2 (6 bases). Trimming pared 3 bases from V and 0 bases from J, leaving 11 bases between. The CDR3 is made up of 16 amino acids. Germline V gene data show CDR1 as MDHEN and CDR2 as SYDVKM. The CDR3 DNA is TGTGCCAGCAGTTTGGGGGGTCTGTCGAACACCGGGGAGCTGTTTTTT. It specifies CASSLGGLSNTGELFF.

The chain recombines TRBV6-1 with TRBJ2-1; the D gene is possibly TRBD2 (5 bases). CDR3 length: 11 residues. CDR1 and CDR2 (germline): MNHNS, SASEGT. Trimming removed 9 bases at V and 10 bases at J, with 13 bases between. The CDR3 loop reads CASPSGGEQFF. In DNA, the CDR3 is TGTGCCAGTCCCTCAGGCGGGGAGCAGTTCTTC.

V and J are TRBV19 and TRBJ1-6; D gene uncertain. This CDR3 is built from 16 residues. Germline CDR1 LNHDA, CDR2 SQIVND (reference sequence). The V end was cut by 3 bases, the J end by 8 bases, with 17 bases between. The CDR3 sequence: CASSISGVRSDSPLHF. In nucleotides, the CDR3 is TGTGCCAGTAGTATCAGCGGCGTACGATCTGATTCACCCCTCCACTTT.

In its sample, this clone was seen a few times. The rearrangement joins TRBV15 to TRBJ1-5, with 9 bases lining up with TRBD1. V lost 5 bases, J lost 5 bases, and 7 bases stayed unmatched. The germline CDR1 and CDR2 sequences are LNHNV and YYDKDF (reference sequence). The CDR3 is 15 residues long. As DNA, the CDR3 is TGTGCCACCAGCGGCCCGGGACAGGGCGATCAGCCCCAGCATTTT. This translates into CATSGPGQGDQPQHF.

The CDR3 protein is CATATLLGAYEQYF. The CDR3, as DNA: TGTGCCACTGCGACACTTTTGGGGGCTTACGAGCAGTACTTC. The chain uses TRBV7-2 and TRBJ2-7, with D possibly being TRBD1 (6 bases). Germline V gives CDR1 SGHTA, CDR2 FQGNSA. The CDR3 consists of 14 residues. The V and J ends lost 10 bases and 4 bases respectively, with 20 bases between them. The complete variable domain, with remaining parts taken from reference TRBV7-2 and TRBJ2-7, reads GAGVSQSPSNKVTEKGKDVELRCDPISGHTALYWYRQSLGQGLEFLIYFQGNSAPDKSGLPSDRFSAERTGGSVSTLTIQRTQQEDSAVYLCATATLLGAYEQYFGPGTRLTVT.

The chain uses TRBV28 and TRBJ1-1; 7 positions match TRBD1. V shed 7 bases and J 4 bases; nucleotides not matched to a gene: 9. This CDR3 is built from 14 residues. The germline V gene encodes CDR1 MDHEN and CDR2 SYDVKM. CDR3 residues: CASNINQGVTEAFF. CDR3 bases: TGTGCCAGCAACATCAACCAGGGGGTCACTGAAGCTTTCTTT.

This chain connects TRBV7-9 to TRBJ1-2, with 12 bases aligning to TRBD1. The ends lost 7 bases at V and 8 bases at J; junction bases unmatched: 14. The CDR3 totals 16 residues. CDR1 is SEHNR, CDR2 FQNEAQ, per germline (reference sequence). This chain's CDR3 is CASTDLVGTGGGGYTF. The DNA for the CDR3 is TGTGCCAGCACCGACCTTGTTGGGACAGGGGGCGGCGGCTACACCTTC.